The clone carrying this T cell receptor beta chain was seen many times. As yet, its antigen is unknown. This sample is drawn from a study of early T cells in non-severe SARS-CoV-2 infection. About the research overall: Sequencing of unsorted whole blood was done on bulk RNA, leaving chains unpaired.

General observations from the study: Matching results from VDJdb favored anti-spike CD8 responses, leaving private and CD4 specificities undetected.

Individual cDNA molecules were tagged with unique molecular identifiers, the study reported. Each CDR3 protein is one row after TCRdb ran MiXCR on the 5' RACE reads. The table records some 62,000 distinct CDR3 sequences, roughly a tenth of them present only once. V was pared by 2 bases and J by 3 bases, with 7 bases of the junction left unmatched. The length of the CDR3 is 15 residues. The germline V gene encodes CDR1 SGHDT and CDR2 YYEEEE. Specimen: whole blood. This chain uses TRBV5-6 with TRBJ1-1; 7 bases line up with TRBD1. The TCR comes from an adult who was a healthcare worker with PCR-confirmed SARS-CoV-2 infection or an uninfected control (not recorded which). This chain's CDR3 is CASSFIDREDTEAFF. CDR3 nucleotide sequence: TGTGCCAGCAGCTTTATTGACAGGGAGGACACTGAAGCTTTCTTT.